The present entry profiles one T cell receptor beta chain with its context. Antigen unknown. The sample originates from a study of CD8+CD57+ T cells in acquired aplastic anemia. About the study: Sorted CD4+ plus CD8+ cells gave DNA averaging around 3.2 ug. Findings of the study overall: There were over 25 CD8+ CDR3 sequences that occurred in both patients and controls.

Before being chosen for sequencing, patients had shown CD8+CD57+ cell expansion by flow cytometry. Each patient had severe acquired aplastic anemia. For CDR3 and TCR beta VDJ profiling, genomic DNA was the template used. TCRdb independently ran MiXCR on the reads; one entry per CDR3 protein. Altogether roughly 250,000 distinct CDR3 sequences are present, about 44% being singletons, with the ten largest covering 7.8%. This CDR3 has 12 amino acids. Germline values: CDR1 SEHNR, CDR2 FQNEAQ (reference sequence). The V gene lost 5 bases and the J gene lost 2 bases, with 6 bases spanning the gap. This sequence joins TRBV7-9 and TRBJ1-1; no reliable D call. The specimen sequenced was sorted CD4+, CD8+, or CD8+CD57+ T cells (not recorded which) from PBMCs. This clonotype was obtained from a human donor with aplastic anemia. For the CDR3, the DNA is TGTGCCAGCAGCGCCCAAAACACTGAAGCTTTCTTT. Amino acid sequence: CASSAQNTEAFF.